This is a list of T cell receptor beta chains from one sample in a study of T cell responses to AZD1222 COVID-19 vaccine. Sequenced by immunoSEQ multiplex PCR; TCRdb stores in-frame clones only, minus some. The profile shows 80,000 to 100,000 clones, 88% of them singletons. Specimen: peripheral blood, collected on day 0 of AZD1222 vaccination. The source is an adult in good health. Both conserved end residues are part of each CDR3. D genes are given only for firm matches. Expanded clones get a size class; other rows say once, few or many, or leave the size out.

clone size: -; V gene: TRBV12-5; J gene: TRBJ2-1; D gene: TRBD2; CDR3 protein: CASARASGTWYNEQFF; CDR3 DNA: TGTGCTAGTGCCAGGGCTAGCGGGACTTGGTACAATGAGCAGTTCTTC
clone size: -; V gene: TRBV3-1/TRBV3-2; J gene: TRBJ1-5; D gene: -; CDR3 protein: CASSRERDRNQPQHF; CDR3 DNA: TGTGCCAGCAGCCGAGAAAGGGATCGCAATCAGCCCCAGCATTTT
clone size: -; V gene: TRBV6-2/TRBV6-3; J gene: TRBJ1-1; D gene: -; CDR3 protein: CASSYSNGFAEAFF; CDR3 DNA: TGTGCCAGCAGTTACTCGAACGGGTTCGCTGAAGCTTTCTTT
clone size: few; V gene: TRBV11-2; J gene: TRBJ2-1; D gene: TRBD2; CDR3 protein: CASSLTGSGRLSSYNEQFF; CDR3 DNA: TGTGCCAGCAGCTTAACAGGTAGCGGGAGATTGAGCTCCTACAATGAGCAGTTCTTC
clone size: -; V gene: TRBV5-1; J gene: TRBJ2-1; D gene: TRBD2; CDR3 protein: CASSLMTPSGSSYNEQFF; CDR3 DNA: TGCGCCAGCAGCTTGATGACCCCTAGCGGGAGCTCCTACAATGAGCAGTTCTTC
clone size: -; V gene: TRBV27; J gene: TRBJ2-1; D gene: -; CDR3 protein: CASGRVRNEQFF; CDR3 DNA: TGTGCCAGCGGCAGGGTGAGGAATGAGCAGTTCTTC
clone size: once; V gene: TRBV6-6; J gene: TRBJ2-5; D gene: -; CDR3 protein: CASSPRAKTQYF; CDR3 DNA: TGTGCCAGCAGTCCCAGAGCGAAGACCCAGTACTTC
clone size: -; V gene: TRBV6-5; J gene: TRBJ2-7; D gene: TRBD2; CDR3 protein: CASRVAGGLYEQYF; CDR3 DNA: TGTGCCAGCAGGGTAGCGGGAGGGTTGTACGAGCAGTACTTC
clone size: -; V gene: TRBV5-1; J gene: TRBJ1-2; D gene: TRBD1; CDR3 protein: CASSSGSGGDGYTF; CDR3 DNA: TGCGCCAGCAGCTCGGGGTCAGGGGGTGATGGCTACACCTTC
clone size: -; V gene: TRBV9; J gene: TRBJ1-5; D gene: -; CDR3 protein: CASSLPTSPNQPQHF; CDR3 DNA: TGTGCCAGCAGCCTTCCTACGAGCCCCAATCAGCCCCAGCATTTT
clone size: once; V gene: TRBV10-3; J gene: TRBJ1-2; D gene: TRBD1; CDR3 protein: CAISEKLGGQGNRPGYTF; CDR3 DNA: TGTGCCATCAGTGAGAAGTTAGGAGGACAGGGGAATCGCCCTGGCTACACCTTC
clone size: -; V gene: TRBV28; J gene: TRBJ2-3; D gene: -; CDR3 protein: CASSFENRAYRDTQYF; CDR3 DNA: TGTGCCAGCAGCTTTGAAAACCGGGCCTATAGAGATACGCAGTATTTT
clone size: -; V gene: TRBV14; J gene: TRBJ1-6; D gene: -; CDR3 protein: CASSQDKGPVSSYNSPLHF; CDR3 DNA: TGTGCCAGCAGCCAAGATAAGGGGCCAGTAAGCTCCTATAATTCACCCCTCCACTTT
clone size: -; V gene: TRBV19; J gene: TRBJ2-7; D gene: TRBD1; CDR3 protein: CASSMRRGGAYEQYF; CDR3 DNA: TGTGCCAGTAGTATGAGGAGAGGGGGCGCATACGAGCAGTACTTC
clone size: -; V gene: TRBV12-3/TRBV12-4; J gene: TRBJ2-3; D gene: -; CDR3 protein: CASSLALLDTQYF; CDR3 DNA: TGTGCCAGCAGTTTAGCGCTCCTAGATACGCAGTATTTT
clone size: -; V gene: TRBV27; J gene: TRBJ2-1; D gene: -; CDR3 protein: CASSRPSGEQFF; CDR3 DNA: TGTGCCAGCAGCCGCCCTAGTGGTGAGCAGTTCTTC
clone size: -; V gene: TRBV30; J gene: TRBJ1-6; D gene: TRBD1; CDR3 protein: CAWSFRTRQGKNSPLHF; CDR3 DNA: TGTGCCTGGAGCTTCCGGACCCGACAGGGGAAAAATTCACCCCTCCACTTT
clone size: -; V gene: TRBV9; J gene: TRBJ2-3; D gene: TRBD2; CDR3 protein: CASSVTSGSTDTQYF; CDR3 DNA: TGTGCCAGCAGCGTAACTAGCGGTAGCACAGATACGCAGTATTTT
clone size: once; V gene: TRBV28; J gene: TRBJ2-5; D gene: -; CDR3 protein: CASSESTPPKTQYF; CDR3 DNA: TGTGCCAGCAGTGAGTCTACTCCCCCCAAGACCCAGTACTTC
clone size: once; V gene: TRBV28; J gene: TRBJ1-4; D gene: TRBD1; CDR3 protein: CASSLETGGLEKLFF; CDR3 DNA: TGTGCCAGCAGTTTAGAGACAGGGGGCTTGGAAAAACTGTTTTTT
clone size: -; V gene: TRBV5-6; J gene: TRBJ2-5; D gene: TRBD1; CDR3 protein: CASSRRDSTTRETQYF; CDR3 DNA: TGTGCCAGCAGCCGCCGGGACAGCACCACCCGGGAGACCCAGTACTTC
clone size: -; V gene: TRBV19; J gene: TRBJ1-1; D gene: -; CDR3 protein: CASTKRTEAFF; CDR3 DNA: TGTGCCAGTACCAAGCGCACTGAAGCTTTCTTT
clone size: -; V gene: TRBV19; J gene: TRBJ2-1; D gene: TRBD2; CDR3 protein: CASKGGRGGHNEQFF; CDR3 DNA: TGTGCCAGTAAGGGGGGGCGGGGGGGCCACAATGAGCAGTTCTTC
clone size: -; V gene: TRBV19; J gene: TRBJ2-1; D gene: TRBD1; CDR3 protein: CASTSIGDRDLKSNEQFF; CDR3 DNA: TGTGCCAGTACCAGTATCGGCGACAGGGATCTTAAGTCCAATGAGCAGTTCTTC
clone size: -; V gene: TRBV27; J gene: TRBJ1-2; D gene: -; CDR3 protein: CASSAGTLYGYTF; CDR3 DNA: TGTGCCAGCAGTGCCGGGACCCTATATGGCTACACCTTC
clone size: -; V gene: TRBV6-5; J gene: TRBJ1-1; D gene: -; CDR3 protein: CASSYSRAGNTEAFF; CDR3 DNA: TGTGCCAGCAGTTACTCGCGGGCGGGGAACACTGAAGCTTTCTTT
clone size: -; V gene: TRBV28; J gene: TRBJ1-2; D gene: -; CDR3 protein: CASSEGGYTF; CDR3 DNA: TGTGCCAGCAGTGAGGGTGGCTACACCTTC
clone size: -; V gene: TRBV28; J gene: TRBJ2-2; D gene: TRBD2; CDR3 protein: CASSPTSGATGELFF; CDR3 DNA: TGTGCCAGCAGTCCCACTAGCGGGGCTACCGGGGAGCTGTTTTTT
clone size: many; V gene: TRBV19; J gene: TRBJ2-7; D gene: TRBD1; CDR3 protein: CATSAGGSYEQYF; CDR3 DNA: TGTGCCACCTCCGCAGGGGGCTCCTACGAGCAGTACTTC
clone size: -; V gene: TRBV2; J gene: TRBJ2-6; D gene: TRBD2; CDR3 protein: CASSPGLAGWGANVLTF; CDR3 DNA: TGTGCCAGCAGTCCGGGACTAGCGGGATGGGGGGCCAACGTCCTGACTTTC
clone size: few; V gene: TRBV19; J gene: TRBJ2-1; D gene: TRBD2; CDR3 protein: CASSSGTSGRSYNEQFF; CDR3 DNA: TGTGCCAGTAGTTCAGGGACTAGCGGGCGCTCCTACAATGAGCAGTTCTTC
clone size: -; V gene: TRBV7-3; J gene: TRBJ2-7; D gene: -; CDR3 protein: CASSFSGTGSSYEQYF; CDR3 DNA: TGTGCCAGCAGCTTCTCCGGGACCGGAAGCTCCTACGAGCAGTACTTC
clone size: -; V gene: TRBV18; J gene: TRBJ1-2; D gene: -; CDR3 protein: CASSPLEVIYGYTF; CDR3 DNA: TGTGCCAGCTCACCATTAGAGGTTATCTATGGCTACACCTTC
clone size: few; V gene: TRBV18; J gene: TRBJ2-7; D gene: TRBD2; CDR3 protein: CASSPSGGQTYEQYF; CDR3 DNA: TGTGCCAGCTCACCCTCGGGAGGGCAGACCTACGAGCAGTACTTC
clone size: -; V gene: TRBV28; J gene: TRBJ1-2; D gene: -; CDR3 protein: CASSLDPSWGYTF; CDR3 DNA: TGTGCCAGCAGTTTAGACCCCAGCTGGGGCTACACCTTC
clone size: -; V gene: TRBV11-2; J gene: TRBJ2-7; D gene: TRBD1; CDR3 protein: CASSTPTGTAYEQYF; CDR3 DNA: TGTGCCAGCAGCACTCCGACAGGGACAGCCTACGAGCAGTACTTC
clone size: -; V gene: TRBV12-3/TRBV12-4; J gene: TRBJ1-2; D gene: -; CDR3 protein: CASSHRRGYGYTF; CDR3 DNA: TGTGCCAGCAGTCACAGGCGGGGCTATGGCTACACCTTC
clone size: -; V gene: TRBV30; J gene: TRBJ2-3; D gene: TRBD1; CDR3 protein: CAWRGTGSTDTQYF; CDR3 DNA: TGTGCCTGGAGGGGGACAGGAAGCACAGATACGCAGTATTTT
clone size: -; V gene: TRBV19; J gene: TRBJ2-1; D gene: -; CDR3 protein: CASSLGINEQFF; CDR3 DNA: TGTGCCAGTAGTCTCGGGATCAATGAGCAGTTCTTC
clone size: -; V gene: TRBV19; J gene: TRBJ2-7; D gene: TRBD1; CDR3 protein: CASSAGTGVYEQYF; CDR3 DNA: TGTGCCAGTAGTGCTGGGACAGGGGTTTACGAGCAGTACTTC
clone size: -; V gene: TRBV28; J gene: TRBJ2-3; D gene: -; CDR3 protein: CASSPPRRDTQYF; CDR3 DNA: TGTGCCAGCAGCCCTCCCCGACGAGATACGCAGTATTTT
clone size: -; V gene: TRBV7-9; J gene: TRBJ1-6; D gene: -; CDR3 protein: CASSLYRDNSPLHF; CDR3 DNA: TGTGCCAGCAGCTTATACAGGGATAATTCACCCCTCCACTTT
clone size: -; V gene: TRBV19; J gene: TRBJ1-5; D gene: -; CDR3 protein: CASSIRVGQPQHF; CDR3 DNA: TGTGCCAGTAGTATAAGGGTTGGACAGCCCCAGCATTTT
clone size: -; V gene: TRBV27; J gene: TRBJ1-2; D gene: -; CDR3 protein: CASSPTYFYGYTF; CDR3 DNA: TGTGCCAGCAGTCCTACTTACTTCTATGGCTACACCTTC
clone size: -; V gene: TRBV7-9; J gene: TRBJ2-3; D gene: -; CDR3 protein: CASSLARAADTQYF; CDR3 DNA: TGTGCCAGCAGCTTAGCGCGGGCAGCAGATACGCAGTATTTT
clone size: -; V gene: TRBV29-1; J gene: TRBJ2-5; D gene: -; CDR3 protein: CSVLGGSETQYF; CDR3 DNA: TGCAGCGTACTAGGGGGAAGTGAGACCCAGTACTTC
clone size: -; V gene: TRBV5-1; J gene: TRBJ2-1; D gene: TRBD2; CDR3 protein: CASSLGSGTSGYNEQFF; CDR3 DNA: TGCGCCAGCAGCTTGGGGTCCGGGACTAGCGGCTACAATGAGCAGTTCTTC
clone size: -; V gene: TRBV14; J gene: TRBJ2-6; D gene: TRBD1; CDR3 protein: CASSPQTGGRLSGANVLTF; CDR3 DNA: TGTGCCAGCAGCCCGCAGACAGGGGGCCGCCTTTCTGGGGCCAACGTCCTGACTTTC
clone size: -; V gene: TRBV28; J gene: TRBJ1-4; D gene: -; CDR3 protein: CASSLVGRSNEKLFF; CDR3 DNA: TGTGCCAGCAGTCTCGTAGGAAGGTCGAATGAAAAACTGTTTTTT
clone size: -; V gene: TRBV3-1/TRBV3-2; J gene: TRBJ1-2; D gene: TRBD1; CDR3 protein: CASSPSVPGGNYGYTF; CDR3 DNA: TGTGCCAGCAGCCCCTCAGTCCCAGGGGGCAACTATGGCTACACCTTC
clone size: -; V gene: TRBV4-2; J gene: TRBJ1-6; D gene: -; CDR3 protein: CASSQEGGNSPLHF; CDR3 DNA: TGTGCCAGCAGCCAAGAGGGAGGGAATTCACCCCTCCACTTT
clone size: -; V gene: TRBV9; J gene: TRBJ1-3; D gene: TRBD1; CDR3 protein: CASSAGGGNTIYF; CDR3 DNA: TGTGCCAGCAGCGCAGGGGGCGGAAACACCATATATTTT
clone size: -; V gene: TRBV5-8; J gene: TRBJ2-2; D gene: -; CDR3 protein: CASSPTWAGELFF; CDR3 DNA: TGTGCCAGCAGCCCAACCTGGGCCGGGGAGCTGTTTTTT
clone size: -; V gene: TRBV6-2/TRBV6-3; J gene: TRBJ2-3; D gene: TRBD2; CDR3 protein: CASSSLLGLADTQYF; CDR3 DNA: TGTGCCAGCAGTTCCCTACTGGGACTAGCAGATACGCAGTATTTT